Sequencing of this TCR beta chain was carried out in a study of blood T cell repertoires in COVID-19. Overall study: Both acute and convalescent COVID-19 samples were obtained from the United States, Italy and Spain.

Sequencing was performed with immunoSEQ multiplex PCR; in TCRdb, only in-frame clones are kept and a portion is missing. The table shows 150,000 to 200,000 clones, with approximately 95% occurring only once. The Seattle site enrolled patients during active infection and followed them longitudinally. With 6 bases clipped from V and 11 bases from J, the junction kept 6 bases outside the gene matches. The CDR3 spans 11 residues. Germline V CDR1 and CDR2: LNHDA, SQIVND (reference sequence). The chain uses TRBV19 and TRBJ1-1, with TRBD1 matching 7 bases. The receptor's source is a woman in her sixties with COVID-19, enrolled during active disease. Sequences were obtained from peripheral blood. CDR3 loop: CASSRGARAFF. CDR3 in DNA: TGTGCCAGTAGCAGGGGGGCGCGGGCTTTCTTT.